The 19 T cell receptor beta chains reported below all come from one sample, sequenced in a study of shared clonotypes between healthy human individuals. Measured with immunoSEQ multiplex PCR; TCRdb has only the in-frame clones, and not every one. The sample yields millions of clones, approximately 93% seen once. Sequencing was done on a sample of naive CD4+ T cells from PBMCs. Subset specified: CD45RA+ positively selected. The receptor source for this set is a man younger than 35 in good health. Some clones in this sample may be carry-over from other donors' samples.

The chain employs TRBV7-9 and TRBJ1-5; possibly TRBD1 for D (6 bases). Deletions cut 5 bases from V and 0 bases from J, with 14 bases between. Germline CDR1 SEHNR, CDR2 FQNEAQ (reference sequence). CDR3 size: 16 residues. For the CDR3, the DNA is TGTGCCAGCAGCCCGGGGGGGCGCTATAGCAATCAGCCCCAGCATTTT. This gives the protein CASSPGGRYSNQPQHF.

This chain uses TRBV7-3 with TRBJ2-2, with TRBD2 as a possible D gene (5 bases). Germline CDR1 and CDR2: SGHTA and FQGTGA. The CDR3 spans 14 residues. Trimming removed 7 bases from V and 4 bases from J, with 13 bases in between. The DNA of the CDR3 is TGTGCCAGCAAGGCCAGGAGCGGCACCGGGGAGCTGTTTTTT. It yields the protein CASKARSGTGELFF.

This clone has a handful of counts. The CDR3 here is CASSESTGLTEAFF. The CDR3 DNA reads TGTGCCAGCAGCGAGTCGACAGGGCTCACTGAAGCTTTCTTT. The chain recombines TRBV9 with TRBJ1-1; TRBD1 matches 7 bases. Germline CDR1 and CDR2: SGDLS and YYNGEE. The J segment lost 4 bases and the V segment lost 3 bases, leaving 6 bases of the junction unmatched. This CDR3 is 14 amino acids long.

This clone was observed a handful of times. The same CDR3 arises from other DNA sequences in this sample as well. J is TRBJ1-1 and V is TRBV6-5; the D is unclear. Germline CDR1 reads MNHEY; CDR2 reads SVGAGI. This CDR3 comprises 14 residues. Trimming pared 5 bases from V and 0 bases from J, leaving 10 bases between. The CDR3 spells CASSPGRLNTEAFF. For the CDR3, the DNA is TGTGCCAGCAGTCCCGGACGGTTGAACACTGAAGCTTTCTTT.

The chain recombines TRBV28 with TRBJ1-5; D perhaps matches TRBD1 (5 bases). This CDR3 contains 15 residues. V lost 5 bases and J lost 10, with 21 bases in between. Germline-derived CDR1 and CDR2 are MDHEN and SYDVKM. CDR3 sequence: CASSAPGTLFHPQHF. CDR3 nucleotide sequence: TGTGCCAGCAGTGCGCCCGGGACGCTGTTTCACCCCCAGCATTTT.

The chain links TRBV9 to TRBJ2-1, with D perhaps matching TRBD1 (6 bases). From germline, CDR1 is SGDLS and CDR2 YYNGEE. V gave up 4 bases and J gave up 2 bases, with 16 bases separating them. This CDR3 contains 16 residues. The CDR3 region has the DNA TGTGCCAGCAGCCCGGGACAACAGACCACCTACAATGAGCAGTTCTTC. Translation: CASSPGQQTTYNEQFF.

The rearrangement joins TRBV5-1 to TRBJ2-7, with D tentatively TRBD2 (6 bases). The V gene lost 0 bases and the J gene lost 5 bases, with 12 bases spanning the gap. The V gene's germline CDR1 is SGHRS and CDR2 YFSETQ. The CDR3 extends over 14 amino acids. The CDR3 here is CASSLVAGTNEQYF. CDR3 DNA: TGCGCCAGCAGCTTGGTCGCGGGAACGAACGAGCAGTACTTC.

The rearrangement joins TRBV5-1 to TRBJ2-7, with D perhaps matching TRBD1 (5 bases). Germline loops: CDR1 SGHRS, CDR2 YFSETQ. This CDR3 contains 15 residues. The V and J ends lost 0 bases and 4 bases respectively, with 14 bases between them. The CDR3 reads CASSLGQGDAYEQYF. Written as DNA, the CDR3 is TGCGCCAGCAGCTTGGGTCAAGGGGATGCTTACGAGCAGTACTTC.

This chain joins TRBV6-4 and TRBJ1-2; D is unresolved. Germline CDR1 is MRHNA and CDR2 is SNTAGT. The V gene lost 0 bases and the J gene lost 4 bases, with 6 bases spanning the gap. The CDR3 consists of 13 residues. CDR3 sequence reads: CASSDSGTYGYTF. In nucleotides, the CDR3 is TGTGCCAGCAGTGACTCGGGAACCTATGGCTACACCTTC.

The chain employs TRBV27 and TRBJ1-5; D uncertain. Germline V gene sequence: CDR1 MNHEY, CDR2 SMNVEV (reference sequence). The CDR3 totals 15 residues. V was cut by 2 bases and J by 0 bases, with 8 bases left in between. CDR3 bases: TGTGCCAGCAGTTTAGGTACGGGTAGCAATCAGCCCCAGCATTTT. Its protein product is CASSLGTGSNQPQHF.

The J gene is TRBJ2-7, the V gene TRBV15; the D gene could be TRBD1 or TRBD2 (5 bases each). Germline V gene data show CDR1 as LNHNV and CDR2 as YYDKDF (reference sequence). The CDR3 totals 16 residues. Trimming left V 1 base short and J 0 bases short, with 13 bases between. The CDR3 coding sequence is TGTGCCACCAGCAGAGTAGGGACCTACGGCTCCTACGAGCAGTACTTC. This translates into CATSRVGTYGSYEQYF.

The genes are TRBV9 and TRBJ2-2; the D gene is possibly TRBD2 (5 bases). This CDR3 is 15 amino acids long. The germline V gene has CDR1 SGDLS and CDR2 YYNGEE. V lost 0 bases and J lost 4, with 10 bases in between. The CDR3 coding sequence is TGTGCCAGCAGCGTAGCTTTGAGCGGCACCGGGGAGCTGTTTTTT. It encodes CASSVALSGTGELFF.

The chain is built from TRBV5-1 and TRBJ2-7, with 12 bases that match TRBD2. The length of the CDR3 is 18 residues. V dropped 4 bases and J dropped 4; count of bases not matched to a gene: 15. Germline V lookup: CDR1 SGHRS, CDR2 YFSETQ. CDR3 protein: CASSGVVVGTSGWYEQYF. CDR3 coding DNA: TGCGCCAGCAGCGGCGTTGTGGTGGGGACTAGCGGGTGGTACGAGCAGTACTTC.

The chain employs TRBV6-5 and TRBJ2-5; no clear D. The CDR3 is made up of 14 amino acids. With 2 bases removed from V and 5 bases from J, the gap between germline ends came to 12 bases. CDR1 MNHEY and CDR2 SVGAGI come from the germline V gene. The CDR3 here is CASSYGGRLETQYF. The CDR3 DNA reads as TGTGCCAGCAGTTACGGCGGACGACTCGAGACCCAGTACTTC.

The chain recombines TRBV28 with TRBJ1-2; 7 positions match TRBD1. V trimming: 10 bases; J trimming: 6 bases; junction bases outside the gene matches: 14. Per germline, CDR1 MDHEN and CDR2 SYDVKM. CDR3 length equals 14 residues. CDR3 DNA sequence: TGTGCCACCCGCCCCGTCAACAGGGGCCATGGCTACACCTTC. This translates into CATRPVNRGHGYTF.

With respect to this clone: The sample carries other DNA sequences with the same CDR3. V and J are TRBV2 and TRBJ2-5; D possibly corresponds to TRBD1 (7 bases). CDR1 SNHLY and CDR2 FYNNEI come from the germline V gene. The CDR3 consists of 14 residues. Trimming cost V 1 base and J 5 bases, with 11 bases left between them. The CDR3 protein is CASSEGAGGETQYF. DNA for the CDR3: TGTGCCAGCAGTGAAGGGGCAGGGGGGGAGACCCAGTACTTC.

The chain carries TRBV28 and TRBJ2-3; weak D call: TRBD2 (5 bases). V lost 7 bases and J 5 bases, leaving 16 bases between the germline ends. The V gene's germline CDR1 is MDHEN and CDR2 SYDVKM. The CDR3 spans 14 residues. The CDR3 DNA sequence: TGTGCCAGCATCCCCGCGACCCGGGGAGATACGCAGTATTTT. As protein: CASIPATRGDTQYF.

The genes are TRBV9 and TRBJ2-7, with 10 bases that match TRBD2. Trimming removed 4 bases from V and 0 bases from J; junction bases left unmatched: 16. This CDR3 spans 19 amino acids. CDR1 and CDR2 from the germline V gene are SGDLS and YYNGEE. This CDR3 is CASSPPLAGTAKGSYEQYF. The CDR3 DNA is TGTGCCAGCAGCCCTCCACTAGCGGGAACGGCCAAGGGCTCCTACGAGCAGTACTTC.

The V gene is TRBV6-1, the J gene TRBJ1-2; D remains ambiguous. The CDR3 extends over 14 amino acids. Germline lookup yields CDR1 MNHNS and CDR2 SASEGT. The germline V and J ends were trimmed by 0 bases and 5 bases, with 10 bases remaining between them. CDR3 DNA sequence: TGTGCCAGCAGTGAAGCGCCATCTTTATATGGCTACACCTTC. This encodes CASSEAPSLYGYTF.